What follows are 2 T cell receptor beta chains derived from one specimen sequenced in a study of shared clonotypes between healthy human individuals. Profiling relied on immunoSEQ multiplex PCR, and the TCRdb table lists in-frame clones only, not all of them. Of fewer than 850,000 clones in the sample, 90% are singletons; the top ten hold about a third. The sample taken for sequencing was memory CD8+ T cells from PBMCs. Subset meaning: CD45RO+ cells pooled with CCR7-negative TemRA cells. The source of these receptors is a young man in good health. Some clones in this sample may be carry-over from other donors' samples.

The chain uses TRBV9 and TRBJ2-5; unclear D gene. The CDR3 is 13 amino acids. The V gene lost 6 bases and the J gene lost 2 bases, with 11 bases spanning the gap. Germline loops: CDR1 SGDLS, CDR2 YYNGEE. The CDR3 sequence: CASTGLNQETQYF. Written as DNA, the CDR3 is TGTGCCAGCACTGGGCTGAATCAAGAGACCCAGTACTTC.

The V gene is TRBV28, the J gene TRBJ2-7; D is possibly TRBD2 (6 bases). The CDR3 is 15 amino acids. The V gene's germline CDR1 is MDHEN and CDR2 SYDVKM. V lost 2 bases to trimming and J lost 1 base, with 12 bases between them. The CDR3 DNA reads as TGTGCCAGCAGTTTACAGCTCGGGGGTTCCTACGAGCAGTACTTC. Residues: CASSLQLGGSYEQYF.